A single sample gave rise to the 9 T cell receptor beta chains below, sequenced in a study of radiation and T cells in renal cell carcinoma. TCRdb keeps only in-frame clones here, not all; method: immunoSEQ multiplex PCR. The table includes roughly 130,000 clones, roughly 90% detected once. Time point described: baseline pretreatment blood. As to treatment: 15 Gy SBRT to primary tumor, nephrectomy 4 weeks later. Sequencing was performed on blood, taken from a patient whose treatment included radiotherapy and nephrectomy. The receptors were sampled from a woman in her 50s with renal cell carcinoma.

The V call is TRBV19, the J call TRBJ1-2, with D possibly matching TRBD1 (5 bases). V lost 2 bases and J 3 bases, leaving 13 bases between the germline ends. Germline V gene data show CDR1 as LNHDA and CDR2 as SQIVND (reference sequence). The CDR3 has 15 amino acids. DNA for the CDR3: TGTGCCAGTAGTATAAGGAGACAGAGGGACTATGGCTACACCTTC. Protein product: CASSIRRQRDYGYTF.

The V and J genes are TRBV30 and TRBJ2-7, with D perhaps given as TRBD1 or TRBD2 (5 bases each). Germline-derived CDR1 and CDR2 are GTSNPN and SVGIG (reference sequence). V was clipped by 1 base and J by 2 bases, with 9 bases between them. The CDR3 has 13 amino acids. CDR3 sequence reads: CAWSDGTTYEQYF. CDR3 DNA: TGTGCCTGGAGTGACGGGACCACCTACGAGCAGTACTTC.

This clone was observed a few times. V and J are TRBV6-1 and TRBJ1-6, with D possibly being TRBD1 (6 bases). This CDR3 is built from 15 residues. Germline-derived CDR1 and CDR2 are MNHNS and SASEGT. Trimming stripped 10 bases from V and 5 bases from J, with 18 bases between. The CDR3 nucleotides read TGTGCCATCTTATCACTTCAGGGGAATAATTCACCCCTCCACTTT. It codes for CAILSLQGNNSPLHF.

The J gene is TRBJ1-2, the V gene TRBV4-1, with a tentative D call TRBD1 (5 bases). The CDR3 consists of 15 residues. Germline lookup yields CDR1 MGHRA and CDR2 YSYEKL. The ends were cut back, 1 base at V and 6 bases at J, with 15 bases in the middle. CDR3 DNA sequence: TGCGCCAGCAGCCAAGCTCCGGGACGGAGAAATGGCTACACCTTC. Translated: CASSQAPGRRNGYTF.

The chain couples TRBV5-1 to TRBJ1-4, with D maybe TRBD1 (5 bases). The V gene lost 4 bases and the J gene lost 2 bases, with 12 bases spanning the gap. Germline-derived CDR1 and CDR2 are SGHRS and YFSETQ. The CDR3 is made up of 15 amino acids. CDR3 DNA: TGCGCCAGCAGCCTGCAGACAGCTACTAATGAAAAACTGTTTTTT. Protein: CASSLQTATNEKLFF.

This chain uses TRBV2 with TRBJ2-7; D uncertain. CDR3 length: 13 amino acids. V gave up 4 bases and J gave up 3 bases, with 10 bases separating them. Germline-derived CDR1 and CDR2 are SNHLY and FYNNEI. CDR3 in amino acids: CASSAGISYEQYF. The CDR3 region has the DNA TGTGCCAGCAGTGCTGGCATAAGCTACGAGCAGTACTTC.

The count of this clone is one. The V and J genes are TRBV19 and TRBJ1-4; 8 bases match TRBD1. J lost 2 bases, V lost 8 bases, and 7 bases had no gene match. CDR1 and CDR2 from the germline V gene are LNHDA and SQIVND (reference sequence). The CDR3 extends over 15 amino acids. CDR3 amino acids: CASSDRTGTNEKLFF. CDR3 DNA: TGTGCCAGTTCTGACCGGACAGGGACTAATGAAAAACTGTTTTTT.

This chain links TRBV2 with TRBJ2-5; 8 nucleotides line up with TRBD1. The junction had 11 bases not matched to a gene; V was cut back by 2 bases and J by 9 bases. The CDR3 runs 15 residues. Germline V gene lookup returns CDR1 SNHLY and CDR2 FYNNEI. CDR3 sequence: CASSELGQVNWAQYF. In DNA form, the CDR3 reads TGTGCCAGCAGTGAATTGGGACAGGTGAACTGGGCCCAGTACTTC.

V usage is TRBV15 and J usage is TRBJ2-3; TRBD1 matches at 7 bases. Germline V gene lookup returns CDR1 LNHNV and CDR2 YYDKDF (reference sequence). The CDR3 is 16 amino acids. V gave up 3 bases and J gave up 3 bases; unmatched junction bases: 9. CDR3 sequence: CATSRGDRARTDTQYF. In DNA form, the CDR3 reads TGTGCCACCAGCAGGGGTGACAGGGCCAGGACAGATACGCAGTATTTT.